This TCR beta chain originates from a study of blood T cell repertoires in COVID-19. Across the study: Material from acute and convalescent COVID-19 was sourced from the United States, Italy and Spain.

Method: immunoSEQ multiplex PCR; TCRdb's copy keeps in-frame clones and lacks some. The sample lists 180,000 or so clones; approximately 80% were seen once. CDR1 SQVTM and CDR2 ANQGSEA come from the germline V gene. The CDR3 covers 16 residues. The junction had 6 bases not matched to a gene; V was cut back by 6 bases and J by 1 base. This chain links TRBV29-1 with TRBJ2-1; 13 bases match TRBD2. The clonotype originates from a man aged 45-65 years who had recovered from COVID-19. Sequencing was done on a sample of PBMCs or T cells enriched from blood (not recorded which). The CDR3 loop is CSVAGTSGVSYNEQFF. In nucleotides, the CDR3 is TGCAGCGTAGCCGGGACTAGCGGGGTGTCCTACAATGAGCAGTTCTTC.